A selection of T cell receptor beta chains follows, all from one sample in a study of blood T cell repertoires in COVID-19. Repertoires were generated with immunoSEQ multiplex PCR, while TCRdb's copy carries only in-frame clones and drops some. Here the sample spans approximately 190,000 clones, approximately 79% being singletons. The sample comprised peripheral blood. Every receptor here comes from a man aged 25 to 40 with active or convalescent COVID-19. Both conserved end residues are part of each CDR3. Each record gives: J gene, D gene, clone size, V gene, CDR3 protein, CDR3 DNA. A D gene is named only where the DNA matches it firmly. The listing skips clone size in some rows; elsewhere it reads once, few, many or a size class.

TRBJ2-5 TRBD1 NA TRBV5-1 CASSVLPGQGKETQYF TGCGCCAGCAGCGTCCTCCCGGGACAGGGAAAAGAGACCCAGTACTTC
TRBJ2-3 NA NA TRBV7-9 CASSLGRRGGDTQYF TGTGCCAGCAGCTTAGGTCGGCGGGGAGGAGATACGCAGTATTTT
TRBJ1-2 NA NA TRBV18 CASSPGLRFNYGYTF TGTGCCAGCTCACCAGGGCTACGTTTTAACTATGGCTACACCTTC
TRBJ1-5 NA NA TRBV13 CASSLGQGTQPQHF TGTGCCAGCAGCTTAGGCCAGGGGACTCAGCCCCAGCATTTT
TRBJ2-1 NA NA TRBV20-1 CSARADNEQFF TGCAGTGCTAGAGCGGACAATGAGCAGTTCTTC
TRBJ1-1 NA NA TRBV10-2 CASIIDSNTEAFF TGCGCCAGCATTATCGACAGTAACACTGAAGCTTTCTTT
TRBJ2-1 TRBD1 NA TRBV24-1 CATSDYGTGGTVNEQFF TGTGCCACCAGTGACTACGGGACAGGGGGCACGGTAAATGAGCAGTTCTTC
TRBJ1-6 NA once TRBV13 CASSLKANSPLHF TGTGCCAGCAGCTTAAAAGCCAATTCACCCCTCCACTTT
TRBJ1-1 NA NA TRBV27 CASSSGGPEAFF TGTGCCAGCAGTTCCGGGGGGCCTGAAGCTTTCTTT
TRBJ2-2 NA NA TRBV7-9 CASSPRDGGANTGELFF TGTGCCAGCAGCCCCCGCGACGGCGGAGCAAATACCGGGGAGCTGTTTTTT
TRBJ2-5 TRBD1 NA TRBV28 CASSLGGTGDQETQYF TGTGCCAGCAGTTTGGGAGGGACAGGGGACCAAGAGACCCAGTACTTC
TRBJ2-3 TRBD2 NA TRBV28 CASSQLAGEADTQYF TGTGCCAGCAGTCAACTAGCGGGAGAGGCAGATACGCAGTATTTT
TRBJ2-1 NA NA TRBV15 CATSRDPQGRDEQFF TGTGCCACCAGCAGAGATCCCCAGGGTAGGGATGAGCAGTTCTTC
TRBJ1-5 NA NA TRBV24-1 CATSDRQGNQPQHF TGTGCCACCAGTGACCGCCAGGGCAATCAGCCCCAGCATTTT
TRBJ1-1 TRBD1 NA TRBV19 CASRDRARNTEAFF TGTGCCAGTCGGGACAGGGCCAGGAACACTGAAGCTTTCTTT
TRBJ1-2 TRBD1 NA TRBV2 CASRESAGTGGSGAYGYTF TGTGCCAGCAGGGAAAGCGCCGGGACAGGGGGCTCCGGAGCCTATGGCTACACCTTC
TRBJ2-1 NA once TRBV27 CASSDLHSYNEQFF TGTGCCAGCTCGGACTTGCACTCCTACAATGAGCAGTTCTTC
TRBJ2-7 TRBD1 few TRBV5-6 CASSNLGQATGGYEQYF TGTGCCAGCAGCAATCTAGGACAGGCAACGGGCGGGTACGAGCAGTACTTC
TRBJ1-5 TRBD1 NA TRBV28 CASSIRQGLYSNQPQHF TGTGCCAGCAGTATACGACAGGGTCTATATAGCAATCAGCCCCAGCATTTT
TRBJ2-3 TRBD2 NA TRBV6-2/TRBV6-3 CASSYASGGAGDTQYF TGTGCCAGCAGTTACGCCTCCGGGGGGGCCGGAGATACGCAGTATTTT
TRBJ1-4 NA NA TRBV6-6 CASSSRVDEKLFF TGTGCCAGCAGTTCCAGGGTGGATGAAAAACTGTTTTTT
TRBJ2-1 TRBD2 NA TRBV6-5 CASSYSTSGGRNEQFF TGTGCCAGCAGTTACTCGACTAGCGGGGGGCGGAATGAGCAGTTCTTC
TRBJ1-4 NA NA TRBV3-1/TRBV3-2 CASSPRTSATEKLFF TGTGCCAGCAGCCCTAGGACTTCGGCGACTGAAAAACTGTTTTTT
TRBJ1-1 TRBD1 NA TRBV30 CAWRDRDRRTEAFF TGTGCCTGGAGGGACAGGGACCGAAGGACTGAAGCTTTCTTT